The 21 T cell receptor beta chains given below trace back to one sample, sequenced in a study of monozygotic twins with inflammatory bowel disease. TCRdb re-called the 5' RACE reads, yielding one record per CDR3 amino acid sequence without DNA. In all, the sample yields about 130,000 distinct CDR3 sequences. Sequences were obtained from blood. These receptors all stem from a human donor with ulcerative colitis or Crohn's disease, or a healthy co-twin of an affected twin (not recorded which).

V and J are TRBV11-2 and TRBJ2-1; TCRdb gives TRBD1 as the D gene, but with no DNA this cannot be confirmed. The germline V gene has CDR1 SGHAT and CDR2 FQNNGV. The CDR3 runs to 11 residues. This CDR3 is CASSPGSQQFF.

V gene TRBV6-5 combines with J gene TRBJ2-5; the D gene TCRdb calls, TRBD2, cannot be checked with no DNA. CDR1 is MNHEY, CDR2 SVGAGI, per germline. The CDR3 is made up of 16 amino acids. The CDR3 loop is CASSSSLILVGETQYF.

The chain links TRBV12-3 or TRBV12-4 to TRBJ2-5. CDR3 length equals 13 residues. This chain's CDR3 is CASRISGLETQYF.

The chain has TRBV5-6 and TRBJ2-1. CDR3 length equals 16 residues. CDR1 SGHDT and CDR2 YYEEEE come from the germline V gene. The CDR3 protein is CASSLVLGSSYNEQFF. Complete variable domain (other parts from reference TRBV5-6 and TRBJ2-1): DAGVTQSPTHLIKTRGQQVTLRCSPKSGHDTVSWYQQALGQGPQFIFQYYEEEERQRGNFPDRFSGHQFPNYSSELNVNALLLGDSALYLCASSLVLGSSYNEQFFGPGTRLTVL.

The genes are TRBV20-1 and TRBJ2-7; lacking DNA, the TRBD1 call made by TCRdb goes unchecked. Germline-derived CDR1 and CDR2 are DFQATT and SNEGSKA (reference sequence). This CDR3 region has 14 residues. The chain's CDR3 is CSARGGGQLRAQYF.

This chain connects TRBV20-1 to TRBJ1-2; TCRdb outputs TRBD1, but without DNA this stays unchecked. CDR1 and CDR2 (germline): DFQATT, SNEGSKA (reference sequence). This CDR3 is 12 amino acids long. This CDR3 is CSAEDREHGYTF.

This chain connects TRBV5-1 to TRBJ2-7; without DNA, the TCRdb call of TRBD1 cannot be checked. The length of the CDR3 is 17 residues. Germline CDR1 SGHRS, CDR2 YFSETQ. The CDR3 protein is CASSITPGQVSSYEQYF. The full variable domain, with the rest looked up from reference TRBV5-1 and TRBJ2-7, is KAGVTQTPRYLIKTRGQQVTLSCSPISGHRSVSWYQQTPGQGLQFLFEYFSETQRNKGNFPGRFSGRQFSNSRSEMNVSTLELGDSALYLCASSITPGQVSSYEQYFGPGTRLTVT.

The chain combines TRBV29-1 with TRBJ1-4; checking the TCRdb D call of TRBD1 is not possible without DNA. The germline V gene encodes CDR1 SQVTM and CDR2 ANQGSEA. The CDR3 has 12 residues. CDR3 sequence reads: CSVGTGGEKLFF.

The CDR3 protein is CASSQRQRVGGEQFF. The rearrangement links TRBV3-1 to TRBJ2-1; TCRdb returns TRBD1, unconfirmable since there is no DNA. CDR1 and CDR2 from the germline V gene are LGHDT and YNNKEL (reference sequence). The CDR3 has 15 amino acids.

The chain recombines TRBV12-3 or TRBV12-4 with TRBJ2-7; TCRdb names TRBD1, which stays unverified in the absence of DNA. The CDR3 has 15 amino acids. The CDR3: CASSLSGTVSYEQYF.

The chain uses TRBV18 and TRBJ2-2; the D call from TCRdb, TRBD1, cannot be confirmed without DNA. The germline V gene encodes CDR1 KGHSH and CDR2 LQKENI. This CDR3 comprises 16 residues. The CDR3 loop is CASSLNQDKTTGELFF.

The V call is TRBV6-6, the J call TRBJ1-5. Germline-derived CDR1 and CDR2 are MNHNY and SVGAGI (reference sequence). CDR3 length: 14 residues. The CDR3 sequence is CASSWTATNQPQHF.

The chain carries TRBV6-1 and TRBJ2-7; TCRdb returns TRBD2, unconfirmable since there is no DNA. CDR1 and CDR2 from the germline V gene are MNHNS and SASEGT. The CDR3 consists of 14 residues. CDR3 protein: CASSPSRVRYEQYF.

This chain uses TRBV28 with TRBJ2-5; TCRdb calls TRBD1, which cannot be checked without DNA. Germline loops: CDR1 MDHEN, CDR2 SYDVKM. The CDR3 sequence is 13 residues long. The CDR3 loop is CASTPLGAETQYF.

This chain connects TRBV30 to TRBJ2-3; TCRdb designates TRBD2, a call that cannot be tested without DNA. CDR3 length: 16 amino acids. Germline assignment: CDR1 GTSNPN and CDR2 SVGIG (reference sequence). CDR3 in amino acids: CAWSPPWVAARDTQYF.

This chain uses TRBV24-1 with TRBJ2-1; TCRdb picks TRBD2, but there is no DNA to check that call. This CDR3 spans 15 amino acids. Germline V CDR1 and CDR2: KGHDR, SFDVKD. The CDR3 here is CATSDAGTIYNEQFF.

The J gene is TRBJ2-4, the V gene TRBV4-1; TCRdb selects TRBD1, and the lack of DNA leaves this call unchecked. This CDR3 comprises 21 residues. CDR1 is MGHRA, CDR2 YSYEKL, per germline. The chain's CDR3 is CASSQDWARGRTILAKNIQYF.

The V gene is TRBV7-3, the J gene TRBJ2-1; the TCRdb D gene call, TRBD1, has no DNA to confirm it. The CDR3 has 16 amino acids. The germline gives CDR1 SGHTA, CDR2 FQGTGA. The chain's CDR3 is CASSLSPGGLSNEQFF.

The V gene is TRBV10-3, the J gene TRBJ2-1; TCRdb gives TRBD1 as the D gene, but with no DNA this cannot be confirmed. The CDR3 is 16 residues long. Germline V gene sequence: CDR1 ENHRY, CDR2 SYGVKD. CDR3 in amino acids: CAISDPTGQGYNEQFF.

The V call is TRBV20-1, the J call TRBJ2-7; TCRdb names TRBD1, which stays unverified in the absence of DNA. Germline V gives CDR1 DFQATT, CDR2 SNEGSKA (reference sequence). The length of the CDR3 is 11 residues. This CDR3 is CSAIRGYEQYF.

This chain uses TRBV5-1 with TRBJ1-2; without DNA, the TCRdb call of TRBD1 cannot be checked. Germline CDR1 is SGHRS and CDR2 is YFSETQ. This CDR3 contains 13 residues. The CDR3 region is CASRGQGGDGYTF.